Following are 32 T cell receptor beta chains from one sample sequenced in a study of cytomegalovirus exposure and HLA in healthy donors. The assay was immunoSEQ multiplex PCR, and TCRdb's table has in-frame clones only and misses some. The table shows about 260,000 clones, with about nine tenths occurring only once. Sequencing was done on a sample of PBMCs. These receptors all come from a woman in her 30s in good health and CMV-seronegative.

This chain uses TRBV13 with TRBJ2-7, with 13 bases fitting TRBD2. The trim removed 6 bases at V and 7 bases at J, leaving 9 bases unmatched. This CDR3 has 15 amino acids. The germline V gene has CDR1 PRHDT and CDR2 FYEKMQ (reference sequence). CDR3 sequence reads: CASSRWTSGSREQYF. The CDR3 bases are TGTGCCAGCAGTCGGTGGACTAGCGGGAGTAGGGAGCAGTACTTC.

The V gene is TRBV15, the J gene TRBJ2-6; TRBD1 matches 9 bases. V shed 1 base and J 2 bases; nucleotides not matched to a gene: 6. The CDR3 consists of 18 residues. Germline CDR1 reads LNHNV; CDR2 reads YYDKDF (reference sequence). DNA for the CDR3: TGTGCCACCAGCAGAGTTAGGACAGGGGAGGCTGGGGCCAACGTCCTGACTTTC. It is translated as CATSRVRTGEAGANVLTF.

The J gene is TRBJ1-2, the V gene TRBV11-3; D perhaps matches TRBD1 (5 bases). Trimming stripped 4 bases from V and 6 bases from J, with 18 bases between. Germline V CDR1 and CDR2: SGHNT, YENEEA. This CDR3 spans 15 amino acids. This chain's CDR3 is CASSSPGTASHGYTF. Written as DNA, the CDR3 is TGTGCCAGCAGCTCACCAGGGACGGCGTCGCATGGCTACACCTTC.

This chain connects TRBV5-5 to TRBJ2-5; 9 nucleotides align to TRBD1. The trim removed 1 base at V and 4 bases at J, leaving 8 bases unmatched. There are 16 residues in the CDR3. Germline V lookup: CDR1 SGHKS, CDR2 YYEKEE (reference sequence). Here the CDR3 reads CASSLHGTGLRETQYF. The CDR3 coding sequence is TGTGCCAGCAGCTTGCACGGGACAGGGTTAAGAGAGACCCAGTACTTC.

The V and J genes are TRBV27 and TRBJ2-7, with TRBD2 identical over 8 bases. V shed 5 bases and J 3 bases; nucleotides not matched to a gene: 3. This CDR3 spans 13 amino acids. Germline V gene sequence: CDR1 MNHEY, CDR2 SMNVEV (reference sequence). The CDR3 spells CASSTGTSYEQYF. The CDR3 DNA follows: TGTGCCAGCAGTACCGGGACTAGCTACGAGCAGTACTTC.

The CDR3: CASSLNKADFYYNEQFF. The CDR3 DNA is TGTGCCAGCAGCCTAAATAAAGCGGACTTCTATTACAATGAGCAGTTCTTC. The rearrangement uses TRBV27 and TRBJ2-1, with D possibly TRBD2 on 5 matching bases. Germline V gene data show CDR1 as MNHEY and CDR2 as SMNVEV (reference sequence). V dropped 6 bases and J dropped 4 bases, with 22 bases sitting between them. The CDR3 consists of 17 residues.

This clone was recorded once. This chain joins TRBV28 and TRBJ2-5; 11 bases fit TRBD2. From germline, CDR1 is MDHEN and CDR2 SYDVKM. The CDR3 has 16 residues. J was trimmed by 1 base and V by 4 bases; bases with no gene match: 5. CDR3 sequence: CASSSSGTSGQETQYF. CDR3 sequence (DNA): TGTGCCAGCAGTTCTAGTGGGACTAGCGGCCAAGAGACCCAGTACTTC.

The J gene is TRBJ2-3, the V gene TRBV20-1; D is unclear. The CDR3 has 10 amino acids. Germline CDR1 is DFQATT and CDR2 is SNEGSKA (reference sequence). Trimming cost V 3 bases and J 7 bases, with 5 bases left between them. The CDR3 here is CSASSNTQYF. The DNA of the CDR3 is TGCAGTGCTAGCTCGAATACGCAGTATTTT.

The chain carries TRBV2 and TRBJ2-1; D gene unclear. Germline CDR1 reads SNHLY; CDR2 reads FYNNEI. V was cut by 3 bases and J by 14 bases, with 11 bases left in between. There are 11 residues in the CDR3. For the CDR3, the DNA is TGTGCCAGCAGTGAGACGTTAGATGAGTTCTTC. Its translation is CASSETLDEFF.

The gene calls are TRBV7-3 and TRBJ2-5; TRBD1 agrees at 8 bases. Germline loops: CDR1 SGHTA, CDR2 FQGTGA. There are 15 residues in the CDR3. V lost 5 bases, J lost 5 bases, and 10 bases stayed unmatched. CDR3 nucleotides: TGTGCCAGCAGCAGTGGGCAGGGGGCGATGGAGACCCAGTACTTC. It codes for CASSSGQGAMETQYF.

V and J are TRBV9 and TRBJ2-1, with 7 bases lining up with TRBD2. The CDR3 runs to 16 residues. The junction had 16 bases not matched to a gene; V was cut back by 3 bases and J by 10 bases. The V gene's germline CDR1 is SGDLS and CDR2 YYNGEE. This chain's CDR3 is CASSGRGTTRVGEQFF. The CDR3, as DNA: TGTGCCAGCAGCGGACGCGGGACTACGCGCGTGGGGGAGCAGTTCTTC.

The chain is built from TRBV28 and TRBJ1-4; 8 bases map to TRBD1. CDR1 and CDR2 from the germline V gene are MDHEN and SYDVKM. The CDR3 covers 15 residues. After removal of 6 bases from V and 8 bases from J, the junction contained 11 bases not matched to a gene. This CDR3 reads CASSPPTGAGEKLFF. CDR3 bases: TGTGCCAGCAGCCCACCGACAGGGGCTGGCGAAAAACTGTTTTTT.

The chain links TRBV29-1 to TRBJ2-1, with 11 bases lining up with TRBD2. Germline CDR1 is SQVTM and CDR2 is ANQGSEA. V was pared by 4 bases and J by 10 bases, with 6 bases of the junction left unmatched. The CDR3 runs to 13 residues. The CDR3 DNA is TGCAGCGTTGTGACTAGCGGGATTGAGGAGCAGTTCTTC. It specifies CSVVTSGIEEQFF.

The chain has TRBV11-3 and TRBJ2-1; 8 bases match TRBD1. In germline, CDR1 is SGHNT, CDR2 YENEEA. The CDR3 is 12 amino acids. The V and J ends lost 3 bases and 10 bases, in that order; junction bases with no gene match: 2. The chain's CDR3 is CASSFWTGEQFF. As DNA, the CDR3 is TGTGCCAGCAGCTTTTGGACAGGGGAGCAGTTCTTC.

The chain joins TRBV27 to TRBJ1-1; D uncertain. The germline V gene has CDR1 MNHEY and CDR2 SMNVEV (reference sequence). Trimming took off 5 bases at V and 11 bases at J, with 18 bases between the two ends. The CDR3 extends over 13 amino acids. CDR3 residues: CASSPRTVNVAFF. The CDR3 region has the DNA TGTGCCAGCAGTCCTCGGACGGTAAACGTGGCTTTCTTT.

The chain carries TRBV2 and TRBJ2-1, with 8 positions matching TRBD2. The V segment lost 6 bases and the J segment 8 bases; nucleotides outside the gene matches: 6. The CDR3 consists of 13 residues. Germline V CDR1 and CDR2: SNHLY, FYNNEI. CDR3: CASSETSAHEQFF. As DNA, the CDR3 is TGTGCCAGCAGCGAGACTAGCGCTCATGAGCAGTTCTTC. Supplemented by reference TRBV2 and TRBJ2-1, the full variable domain reads EPEVTQTPSHQVTQMGQEVILRCVPISNHLYFYWYRQILGQKVEFLVSFYNNEISEKSEIFDDQFSVERPDGSNFTLKIRSTKLEDSAMYFCASSETSAHEQFFGPGTRLTVL.

The CDR3, as DNA: TGTGCCAGCAGCTTAGATCGGTCCGGGGTTCGGGGCACAGATACGCAGTATTTT. It translates to CASSLDRSGVRGTDTQYF. This chain uses TRBV11-2 with TRBJ2-3, with TRBD2 as a possible D gene (5 bases). CDR1 and CDR2 from the germline V gene are SGHAT and FQNNGV. The CDR3 totals 18 residues. Trimming removed 0 bases at V and 1 base at J, with 17 bases between.

This chain links TRBV7-2 with TRBJ2-7, with D maybe TRBD2 (6 bases). The V end was cut by 4 bases, the J end by 0 bases, with 19 bases between. The CDR3 consists of 17 residues. Per the germline V gene, CDR1 is SGHTA and CDR2 is FQGNSA. CDR3 coding DNA: TGTGCCAGCAGCTCCGCTAGCGTCCGGGTCTCCTCCTACGAGCAGTACTTC. It yields the protein CASSSASVRVSSYEQYF.

The chain employs TRBV7-2 and TRBJ2-7; D remains unclear. V lost 1 base and J lost 2, with 18 bases in between. The germline V gene has CDR1 SGHTA and CDR2 FQGNSA. The CDR3 is 17 residues long. The CDR3 sequence: CASSLEMAGDDTYEQYF. In nucleotides, the CDR3 is TGTGCCAGCAGCTTAGAGATGGCCGGAGACGATACCTACGAGCAGTACTTC.

Written as DNA, the CDR3 is TGTGCCAGTAGTTCCCGGGCGGGAGGGTCAGATACGCAGTATTTT. Its translation: CASSSRAGGSDTQYF. V usage is TRBV19 and J usage is TRBJ2-3; 9 nucleotides match TRBD2. After removal of 5 bases from V and 4 bases from J, the junction contained 7 bases not matched to a gene. Germline assignment: CDR1 LNHDA and CDR2 SQIVND (reference sequence). This CDR3 spans 15 amino acids.

This chain connects TRBV30 to TRBJ2-7; TRBD2 agrees at 8 bases. Germline V gene data show CDR1 as GTSNPN and CDR2 as SVGIG (reference sequence). J lost 1 base, V lost 5 bases, and 4 bases had no gene match. This CDR3 is built from 13 residues. CDR3 nucleotides: TGTGCCTGGGTCACTAGCGGATCCTACGAGCAGTACTTC. This gives the protein CAWVTSGSYEQYF.

The chain has TRBV29-1 and TRBJ2-1; TRBD1 agrees at 10 bases. V shed 4 bases and J 8 bases; nucleotides not matched to a gene: 5. Germline CDR1 SQVTM, CDR2 ANQGSEA. CDR3 length: 13 amino acids. This CDR3 is CSVGGTGVHEQFF. In nucleotides, the CDR3 is TGCAGCGTTGGGGGGACAGGGGTACATGAGCAGTTCTTC.

This chain links TRBV5-6 with TRBJ2-5; D remains unclear. CDR3 length: 14 amino acids. V was cut by 0 bases and J by 1 base, with 7 bases left in between. Germline CDR1 reads SGHDT; CDR2 reads YYEEEE. CDR3 nucleotides: TGTGCCAGCAGCTTGGCGGGCAGCCAAGAGACCCAGTACTTC. This encodes CASSLAGSQETQYF.

This clone appeared a single time. CDR3 nucleotide sequence: TGTGCCAGCAGCCTACAGGCGTTAGACACCGGGGAGCTGTTTTTT. Its protein is CASSLQALDTGELFF. The chain employs TRBV7-2 and TRBJ2-2; D might be TRBD1 (5 bases). The CDR3 loop spans 15 amino acids. Germline CDR1 SGHTA, CDR2 FQGNSA. Trimming shortened V by 5 bases and J by 3 bases, and 13 bases separated the two germline ends.

This chain links TRBV5-1 with TRBJ2-1; either TRBD1 or TRBD2 may fit D (7 bases each). V shed 2 bases and J shed 4 bases, with 22 bases lying between them. Germline V gives CDR1 SGHRS, CDR2 YFSETQ. This CDR3 contains 18 residues. The CDR3 coding sequence is TGCGCCAGCAGCTTTTTATCCCCCGGCAGGGGGGGATACAATGAGCAGTTCTTC. Its protein is CASSFLSPGRGGYNEQFF.

In its sample, this clone was seen once. The J gene is TRBJ2-1, the V gene TRBV7-8; D unclear. CDR1 and CDR2 from the germline V gene are SGHVS and FQNEAQ. The CDR3 is 13 amino acids. The V and J ends lost 8 bases and 4 bases respectively, with 12 bases between them. CDR3 in amino acids: CASGIVHYNEQFF. CDR3 coding DNA: TGTGCCAGCGGGATCGTACATTACAATGAGCAGTTCTTC.

The chain employs TRBV9 and TRBJ2-2, with TRBD2 matching over 8 bases. Per germline, CDR1 SGDLS and CDR2 YYNGEE. The CDR3 runs to 18 residues. J gave up 6 bases and V 0 bases, and 13 bases lay outside the gene matches. CDR3 sequence (DNA): TGTGCCAGCAGCGTAGGGGGTGGGCCGGGACTAGGCTCCGGGGAGCTGTTTTTT. It specifies CASSVGGGPGLGSGELFF.

The V gene is TRBV6-1, the J gene TRBJ2-5; possibly TRBD2 for D (6 bases). V lost 0 bases to trimming and J lost 4 bases, with 12 bases between them. The germline CDR1 and CDR2 sequences are MNHNS and SASEGT. The CDR3 loop spans 15 amino acids. The CDR3 region has the DNA TGTGCCAGCAGTGAAGCCTGGGGGGTTGCAGAGACCCAGTACTTC. This codes for CASSEAWGVAETQYF.

This clone turned up a few times. The CDR3 bases are TGTGCCAGTTCCCAGGGGCCCATAGGCGAGCAGTACTTC. Its translation: CASSQGPIGEQYF. V gene TRBV28 combines with J gene TRBJ2-7, with D possibly TRBD1 on 6 matching bases. Germline-derived CDR1 and CDR2 are MDHEN and SYDVKM. This CDR3 has 13 residues. V was pared by 9 bases and J by 6 bases, with 18 bases between.

The chain couples TRBV30 to TRBJ1-1; no definite D call. Looked up from germline, CDR1 is GTSNPN and CDR2 is SVGIG (reference sequence). The germline V and J ends were trimmed by 4 bases and 0 bases, with 12 bases remaining between them. The CDR3 runs to 14 residues. CDR3 sequence (DNA): TGTGCCTGGATGAAAGGACCGCTGAACACTGAAGCTTTCTTT. Translated, it gives CAWMKGPLNTEAFF. The full variable domain, completed using reference TRBV30 and TRBJ1-1, is SQTIHQWPATLVQPVGSPLSLECTVEGTSNPNLYWYRQAAGRGLQLLFYSVGIGQISSEVPQNLSASRPQDRQFILSSKKLLLSDSGFYLCAWMKGPLNTEAFFGQGTRLTVV.

The V gene is TRBV9, the J gene TRBJ2-7; maybe TRBD1 (5 bases). Germline V gene lookup returns CDR1 SGDLS and CDR2 YYNGEE. V was pared by 3 bases and J by 2 bases, with 12 bases between. This CDR3 spans 14 amino acids. This CDR3 reads CASSEGVSAYEQYF. The CDR3 nucleotides are TGTGCCAGCAGCGAAGGGGTTTCGGCCTACGAGCAGTACTTC. The whole variable domain, remainder taken from reference TRBV9 and TRBJ2-7, is DSGVTQTPKHLITATGQRVTLRCSPRSGDLSVYWYQQSLDQGLQFLIQYYNGEERAKGNILERFSAQQFPDLHSELNLSSLELGDSALYFCASSEGVSAYEQYFGPGTRLTVT.

The CDR3 DNA is TGTGCCAGCAGTTTATGGGCAGCCCGGCGAACGGGGGAGCTGTTTTTT. Translated: CASSLWAARRTGELFF. The chain recombines TRBV27 with TRBJ2-2; D is ambiguous. Trimming removed 1 base from V and 8 bases from J, with 17 bases in between. Looked up from germline, CDR1 is MNHEY and CDR2 is SMNVEV (reference sequence). This CDR3 has 16 residues.